Below, 31 T cell receptor beta chains from the same sample are listed, as sequenced in a study of blood T cells in healthy people across ages. With a J-beta primer mix and a sample-barcoded 5' primer, a second PCR ran about 6 to 11 cycles. TCRdb reprocessed the 5' RACE reads with MiXCR, giving one entry per CDR3 protein. The repertoire holds some 670,000 distinct CDR3 sequences, with about 50% as singletons. Sequenced material: blood. These receptors came from a woman of 80 years or more in good health.

This clonotype occurred a few times. The chain uses TRBV15 and TRBJ1-4; TRBD1 might be the D (6 bases). The CDR3 sequence is 14 residues long. The V end was cut by 4 bases, the J end by 8 bases, with 14 bases between. Germline CDR1 LNHNV, CDR2 YYDKDF (reference sequence). CDR3 nucleotide sequence: TGTGCCACCAGCAACAGGGCCGCGGCCGAAAAACTGTTTTTT. Its protein is CATSNRAAAEKLFF.

This chain joins TRBV20-1 and TRBJ2-1; TRBD2 aligns across 11 bases. The CDR3 extends over 16 amino acids. The V segment lost 3 bases and the J segment 1 base; nucleotides outside the gene matches: 5. Germline CDR1 reads DFQATT; CDR2 reads SNEGSKA (reference sequence). The CDR3 DNA follows: TGCAGTGCTAGCATAGCGGGGGGGCGATCCTACAATGAGCAGTTCTTC. This translates into CSASIAGGRSYNEQFF.

This chain joins TRBV10-3 and TRBJ2-3, with TRBD2 as a possible D gene (5 bases). CDR3 size: 16 residues. Germline CDR1 and CDR2: ENHRY and SYGVKD. Trimming removed 3 bases at V and 5 bases at J, with 18 bases between. CDR3 DNA sequence: TGTGCCATCAGTGACGGACCGGCAGGAGGCGGAGATACGCAGTATTTT. It translates to CAISDGPAGGGDTQYF.

The V and J genes are TRBV5-1 and TRBJ2-1; weak D call: TRBD2 (7 bases). Between the trimmed V and J ends, which lost 0 bases and 3 bases, there was a span of 13 bases. The CDR3 contains 16 residues. Per germline, CDR1 SGHRS and CDR2 YFSETQ. The CDR3 sequence is CASSLGGGQHYNEQFF. The CDR3 DNA is TGCGCCAGCAGCTTGGGCGGGGGACAACACTACAATGAGCAGTTCTTC.

There are many counts of this clonotype. This chain uses TRBV7-9 with TRBJ2-3; D is unclear. The CDR3 extends over 15 amino acids. V shed 3 bases and J shed 1 base, with 11 bases lying between them. Germline V gene lookup returns CDR1 SEHNR and CDR2 FQNEAQ (reference sequence). Here the CDR3 DNA reads TGTGCCAGCAGCTTCCGGCCAGGCGGCACAGATACGCAGTATTTT. Encoded protein: CASSFRPGGTDTQYF. Variable domain in full (rest from reference TRBV7-9 and TRBJ2-3): DTGVSQNPRHKITKRGQNVTFRCDPISEHNRLYWYRQTLGQGPEFLTYFQNEAQLEKSRLLSDRFSAERPKGSFSTLEIQRTEQGDSAMYLCASSFRPGGTDTQYFGPGTRLTVL.

This clonotype was detected many times. This chain joins TRBV6-5 and TRBJ2-3; possible D gene TRBD1, 5 bases. This CDR3 is 14 amino acids long. V was clipped by 7 bases and J by 0 bases, with 11 bases between them. The germline CDR1 and CDR2 sequences are MNHEY and SVGAGI. CDR3: CASKQGWSTDTQYF. The CDR3 region has the DNA TGTGCCAGCAAGCAGGGTTGGAGCACAGATACGCAGTATTTT.

The genes are TRBV20-1 and TRBJ2-2; 8 nucleotides agree with TRBD1. The V gene end was trimmed by 5 bases and the J gene end by 4 bases; junction bases not matched to a gene: 3. Germline V gene data show CDR1 as DFQATT and CDR2 as SNEGSKA (reference sequence). This CDR3 spans 13 amino acids. Here the CDR3 reads CSASGGSTGELFF. Here the CDR3 DNA reads TGCAGTGCTTCAGGGGGCAGCACCGGGGAGCTGTTTTTT.

This clonotype was detected a few times. This chain links TRBV12-3 or TRBV12-4 with TRBJ2-2; possibly TRBD1 or TRBD2 for D (5 bases each). Trimming removed 1 base from V and 7 bases from J, with 16 bases in between. The CDR3 is made up of 16 amino acids. DNA for the CDR3: TGTGCCAGCAGTTTAGGGGGACCAGAAGTGGGCGGGGAGCTGTTTTTT. Its translation: CASSLGGPEVGGELFF.

This sequence joins TRBV10-3 and TRBJ2-4; a weak D match, TRBD2 (5 bases). The tail of the sequence fits TRBJ2-7 better, so the J call may be wrong. The germline V gene has CDR1 ENHRY and CDR2 SYGVKD. This CDR3 has 14 amino acids. Written as DNA, the CDR3 is TGTGCCATCAGTGAGAGCCGGGATGACTACGAGCAGTACTTC. Translation gives CAISESRDDYEQYF.

This clonotype was seen repeatedly, ten times or more. This CDR3 is CASSVLQANYGYTF. The CDR3 bases are TGTGCCAGCAGCGTCCTCCAGGCGAACTATGGCTACACCTTC. J is TRBJ1-2 and V is TRBV9; D gene uncertain. Germline V lookup: CDR1 SGDLS, CDR2 YYNGEE. CDR3 length: 14 residues. Between the trimmed V and J ends, which lost 2 bases and 2 bases, there was a span of 10 bases.

CDR3 sequence: CASSLDVPQETQYF. DNA of the CDR3: TGTGCCAGCAGCTTAGATGTCCCGCAAGAGACCCAGTACTTC. V is TRBV11-2 and J is TRBJ2-5; D gene unclear. CDR1 SGHAT and CDR2 FQNNGV come from the germline V gene. CDR3 length equals 14 residues. Trimming left V 0 bases short and J 2 bases short, with 7 bases between.

Concerning this clonotype: A much larger clone differs from this one at a single base, so this may be a read error. This chain links TRBV10-3 with TRBJ2-7; D is perhaps TRBD1 (6 bases). The CDR3 totals 12 residues. Germline V gene lookup returns CDR1 ENHRY and CDR2 SYGVKD. Trimming left V 10 bases short and J 11 bases short, with 21 bases between. The CDR3 sequence is CATRGDLTREYF. CDR3 in DNA: TGTGCCACCAGGGGAGACCTCACTAGGGAGTACTTC.

This sequence joins TRBV28 and TRBJ2-4, with TRBD2 as a possible D gene (6 bases). The assigned J gene may be wrong: the sequence end matches TRBJ2-7 better. Germline V gives CDR1 MDHEN, CDR2 SYDVKM. This CDR3 comprises 15 residues. The CDR3 loop reads CASRYPGQEGYEQYF. The CDR3 DNA is TGTGCCAGCAGGTACCCTGGGCAGGAGGGCTACGAGCAGTACTTC.

Regarding this clonotype: This sequence may be a read error, since a much larger clone differs from it by one base. V is TRBV10-2 and J is TRBJ2-3; TRBD1 aligns across 9 bases. The CDR3 is 15 residues long. Germline V gene lookup returns CDR1 WSHSY and CDR2 SAAADI. V shed 6 bases, J shed 5 bases, and the junction held 9 bases outside the gene matches. CDR3: CASRDGTGKGDTQYF. CDR3 nucleotides: TGCGCCAGCAGAGACGGGACAGGGAAGGGAGATACGCAGTATTTT.

The V and J genes are TRBV3-1 and TRBJ1-2; D may be TRBD1 (6 bases). The CDR3 length is 15 residues. Trimming left V 0 bases short and J 6 bases short, with 14 bases between. Germline-derived CDR1 and CDR2 are LGHDT and YNNKEL (reference sequence). The CDR3 coding sequence is TGTGCCAGCAGCCAAGATGGAGCTGGGGGCGATGGCTACACCTTC. As protein: CASSQDGAGGDGYTF.

The rearrangement links TRBV20-1 to TRBJ1-1; the D gene is possibly TRBD1 (6 bases). The CDR3 loop spans 17 amino acids. Germline V gene sequence: CDR1 DFQATT, CDR2 SNEGSKA (reference sequence). V was trimmed by 5 bases and J by 5 bases, leaving 27 bases between them. The CDR3 loop reads CSAARVPSRGGRTEAFF. In DNA form, the CDR3 reads TGCAGTGCTGCACGGGTCCCTAGTAGGGGGGGTCGGACTGAAGCTTTCTTT.

This clonotype was seen repeatedly, ten times or more. The chain couples TRBV5-1 to TRBJ2-1, with D unresolved. This CDR3 has 16 residues. Trimming left V 3 bases short and J 0 bases short, with 13 bases between. From germline, CDR1 is SGHRS and CDR2 YFSETQ. The CDR3 is CASSSSPRTSYNEQFF. In nucleotides, the CDR3 is TGCGCCAGCAGCTCCAGTCCGCGGACCTCCTACAATGAGCAGTTCTTC.

This clonotype was counted ten times or more. The rearrangement uses TRBV6-6 and TRBJ2-1; 7 bases align to TRBD2. Germline CDR1 is MNHNY and CDR2 is SVGAGI (reference sequence). The CDR3 runs 15 residues. Trimming took 5 bases from V and 4 from J; bases not matched to a gene: 8. CDR3 coding DNA: TGTGCCAGCAGTAGAACCGCGGGGGAGTACAATGAGCAGTTCTTC. Amino acid sequence: CASSRTAGEYNEQFF.

The rearrangement links TRBV6-7 to TRBJ2-1; tentative D call: TRBD1 (6 bases). TRBV6-7 counts as an open reading frame of uncertain function. There are 15 residues in the CDR3. The V and J ends lost 3 bases and 8 bases respectively, with 17 bases between them. The CDR3 coding sequence is TGTGCCAGCAGTTATTCCATACAGGGTGAGGATGAGCAGTTCTTC. Translated, it gives CASSYSIQGEDEQFF.

CDR3 nucleotide sequence: TGTGCCACCAGTGTCGGGACTAGCGGACGAGAGACCCAGTACTTC. As protein: CATSVGTSGRETQYF. V gene TRBV24-1 combines with J gene TRBJ2-4; TRBD2 matches 11 bases. The J call is doubtful: the DNA matches TRBJ2-5 better. The CDR3 totals 15 residues. Germline-derived CDR1 and CDR2 are KGHDR and SFDVKD.

This clonotype was detected a few times. The rearrangement uses TRBV5-5 and TRBJ1-1; D unclear. The germline CDR1 and CDR2 sequences are SGHKS and YYEKEE (reference sequence). V lost 4 bases to trimming and J lost 3 bases, with 10 bases between them. This CDR3 contains 13 residues. As DNA, the CDR3 is TGTGCCAGCAGCCTTCAGAGTGACACTGAAGCTTTCTTT. Protein sequence: CASSLQSDTEAFF.

V usage is TRBV6-5 and J usage is TRBJ1-5, with D uncertain. The CDR3 extends over 15 amino acids. CDR1 and CDR2 (germline): MNHEY, SVGAGI. V was trimmed by 2 bases and J by 0 bases, leaving 8 bases between them. The CDR3: CASSYRRDSNQPQHF. The CDR3 bases are TGTGCCAGCAGTTACAGGCGAGATAGCAATCAGCCCCAGCATTTT.

The chain links TRBV5-1 to TRBJ2-1; possible D gene TRBD2, 5 bases. This CDR3 is built from 13 residues. Germline V lookup: CDR1 SGHRS, CDR2 YFSETQ. Trimming stripped 0 bases from V and 9 bases from J, with 10 bases between. This chain's CDR3 is CASSLDPGFEQFF. Here the CDR3 DNA reads TGCGCCAGCAGCTTGGACCCGGGATTTGAGCAGTTCTTC. The full variable domain, with the rest looked up from reference TRBV5-1 and TRBJ2-1, is KAGVTQTPRYLIKTRGQQVTLSCSPISGHRSVSWYQQTPGQGLQFLFEYFSETQRNKGNFPGRFSGRQFSNSRSEMNVSTLELGDSALYLCASSLDPGFEQFFGPGTRLTVL.

A note on this clonotype: One end of the junction is discordant with germline, which a read error may explain. V usage is TRBV5-1 and J usage is TRBJ2-3; D gene unclear. Germline V lookup: CDR1 SGHRS, CDR2 YFSETQ. The CDR3 has 16 amino acids. The CDR3 protein is CANSSYAKGATDTQYF. The CDR3 region has the DNA TGCGCCAACAGCTCCTACGCCAAGGGCGCCACAGATACGCAGTATTTT.

This clonotype was counted only a few times. This rearrangement joins TRBV27 to TRBJ1-4; D may be TRBD1 (5 bases). The V end lost 0 bases, the J end lost 3 bases, and 8 bases lay between the germline ends. The V gene's germline CDR1 is MNHEY and CDR2 SMNVEV (reference sequence). This CDR3 is built from 15 residues. This CDR3 reads CASSLSIGANEKLFF. CDR3 bases: TGTGCCAGCAGTTTATCGATAGGGGCTAATGAAAAACTGTTTTTT. Looking up the rest from reference TRBV27 and TRBJ1-4 gives the full variable domain: EAQVTQNPRYLITVTGKKLTVTCSQNMNHEYMSWYRQDPGLGLRQIYYSMNVEVTDKGDVPEGYKVSRKEKRNFPLILESPSPNQTSLYFCASSLSIGANEKLFFGSGTQLSVL.

Many counts were recorded for this clonotype. The V and J genes are TRBV5-1 and TRBJ2-5, with 7 nucleotides matching TRBD2. Germline lookup yields CDR1 SGHRS and CDR2 YFSETQ. V lost 0 bases to trimming and J lost 3 bases; unmatched junction nucleotides: 5. The CDR3 sequence is 15 residues long. The CDR3 DNA reads TGCGCCAGCAGCTTGGGTGGGACTACGAAAGAGACCCAGTACTTC. This sequence encodes CASSLGGTTKETQYF.

This clonotype occurred a few times. The chain joins TRBV2 to TRBJ2-2, with 9 positions matching TRBD2. The CDR3 length is 16 residues. The ends lost 6 bases at V and 5 bases at J; junction bases unmatched: 10. Germline CDR1 reads SNHLY; CDR2 reads FYNNEI. CDR3 protein: CASSPQAGGPTGELFF. The CDR3 DNA sequence: TGTGCCAGCAGCCCACAGGCGGGAGGGCCAACCGGGGAGCTGTTTTTT.

The CDR3 DNA follows: TGCGCCAGCAGCTTGCGACCGGGACAGGGATTATACGAGCAGTACTTC. Its protein is CASSLRPGQGLYEQYF. The chain employs TRBV5-1 and TRBJ2-4, with 9 bases fitting TRBD1. The J call may be incorrect, as the DNA end agrees better with TRBJ2-7. This CDR3 is built from 16 residues. Per the germline V gene, CDR1 is SGHRS and CDR2 is YFSETQ.

This rearrangement joins TRBV7-3 to TRBJ2-3; 8 nucleotides align to TRBD2. The V segment lost 5 bases and the J segment 7 bases; nucleotides outside the gene matches: 11. CDR3 size: 15 residues. CDR1 is SGHTA and CDR2 is FQGTGA in the germline V gene. The CDR3 protein is CASSPGGDLPNTQYF. The CDR3 DNA sequence: TGTGCCAGCAGCCCCGGGGGGGACCTACCAAATACGCAGTATTTT. Complete variable domain (other parts from reference TRBV7-3 and TRBJ2-3): GAGVSQTPSNKVTEKGKYVELRCDPISGHTALYWYRQSLGQGPEFLIYFQGTGAADDSGLPNDRFFAVRPEGSVSTLKIQRTERGDSAVYLCASSPGGDLPNTQYFGPGTRLTVL.

This clonotype was seen just once. The CDR3 loop reads CASSDGQGYQPQHF. In nucleotides, the CDR3 is TGTGCCAGCAGTGACGGACAGGGCTATCAGCCCCAGCATTTT. The chain carries TRBV25-1 and TRBJ1-5, with 8 bases aligning to TRBD1. Germline CDR1 MGHDK, CDR2 SYGVNS. The CDR3 covers 14 residues. The J segment lost 5 bases and the V segment lost 3 bases, leaving 3 bases of the junction unmatched.

This chain links TRBV6-5 with TRBJ2-1, with D unresolved. The CDR3 is made up of 14 amino acids. With 8 bases removed from V and 3 bases from J, the gap between germline ends came to 14 bases. Germline V gives CDR1 MNHEY, CDR2 SVGAGI. Here the CDR3 reads CASRPGQYYNEQFF. The CDR3 bases are TGTGCCAGCCGCCCTGGCCAGTACTACAATGAGCAGTTCTTC.